The rows below give T cell receptor beta chains drawn from one sample of a study of cytomegalovirus exposure and HLA in healthy donors. The data were produced by immunoSEQ multiplex PCR, yet TCRdb's version contains in-frame clones alone and is incomplete. In the table there are 100,000 to 150,000 clones, 65% to 75% of which are singletons. Input material: PBMCs. These receptors were taken from a middle-aged man in good health and CMV-seropositive. The CDR3 runs from the conserved cysteine through the conserved F or W. The D gene is left open where the match is weak. The listing skips clone size in some rows; elsewhere it reads once, few, many or a size class.

j_gene	abundance	v_gene	d_gene	CDR3nt	CDR3aa
TRBJ2-7	few	TRBV9	TRBD1	TGTGCCAGCAGCGAGGCTGGGACAGGGGTCTACGAGCAGTACTTC	CASSEAGTGVYEQYF
TRBJ1-5	.	TRBV28	.	TGTGCCAGCAGATCAAACGCGGTGGAGCCCCAGCATTTT	CASRSNAVEPQHF
TRBJ2-7	.	TRBV6-5	.	TGTGCCAGCAGCTTTGACAGGTTCTCCTACGAGCAGTACTTC	CASSFDRFSYEQYF
TRBJ1-2	.	TRBV6-4	.	TGTGCCAGCAGTGAAGGGGATGGCTACACCTTC	CASSEGDGYTF
TRBJ2-5	.	TRBV5-1	TRBD1	TGCGCCAGCAGCTTGGCCCAGACAGGGGCCGCGACCCAGTACTTC	CASSLAQTGAATQYF
TRBJ2-5	.	TRBV7-6	.	TGTGCCAGCAGCCTCCAAGAGACCCAGTACTTC	CASSLQETQYF
TRBJ2-3	.	TRBV29-1	.	TGCAGCGTTGAGGCTAGCACAGATACGCAGTATTTT	CSVEASTDTQYF
TRBJ1-4	once	TRBV19	.	TGTGCCAGTAGTATTGTCGGGGGGCCTAATGAAAAACTGTTTTTT	CASSIVGGPNEKLFF
TRBJ1-2	few	TRBV29-1	.	TGCAGCGTTGAAGTAGGAGGGGCTGAGGGCTACACCTTC	CSVEVGGAEGYTF
TRBJ1-2	.	TRBV29-1	.	TGCAGCGTTGAAAGCTCTAACTATGGCTACACCTTC	CSVESSNYGYTF
TRBJ2-3	.	TRBV30	TRBD2	TGTGCCTGGAGTACCCCATTTCTAGCGGGAGGATTCACAGATACGCAGTATTTT	CAWSTPFLAGGFTDTQYF
TRBJ1-5	.	TRBV25-1	.	TGTGCCAGCAGGGCGGCAGGAGGTTCTTATAGCAATCAGCCCCAGCATTTT	CASRAAGGSYSNQPQHF
TRBJ2-7	.	TRBV5-4	TRBD2	TGTGCCAGCAGCTTAAAGCGGGAGAGAGCCTACGAGCAGTACTTC	CASSLKRERAYEQYF
TRBJ1-5	.	TRBV27	.	TGTGCCAGCAGTCAGGAGGAATATCAGCCCCAGCATTTT	CASSQEEYQPQHF
TRBJ1-4	.	TRBV28	TRBD1	TGTGCCAGCAGTTTTGGGCCGGGACAGCTTCATAATGAAAAACTGTTTTTT	CASSFGPGQLHNEKLFF
TRBJ1-2	once	TRBV28	.	TGTGCCAGCGGTCTAGGAACAGGAATAGGCGGCTACACCTTC	CASGLGTGIGGYTF
TRBJ1-5	.	TRBV19	.	TGTGCCAGTAAAAATGAGGGGGAATATAGCAATCAGCCCCAGCATTTT	CASKNEGEYSNQPQHF
TRBJ1-1	.	TRBV25-1	.	TGTGCCAGCAGTGGGACAGCGCGACCCGTCACTGAAGCTTTCTTT	CASSGTARPVTEAFF
TRBJ2-3	.	TRBV10-3	.	TGTGCCATTTCGGGGGCAGATACGCAGTATTTT	CAISGADTQYF
TRBJ2-3	once	TRBV2	TRBD1	TGTTCAGACATAAAGACAGGGGGATCCACAGATACGCAGTATTTT	CSDIKTGGSTDTQYF
TRBJ1-1	.	TRBV11-2	.	TGTGCCAGCAGCTTCGGACTTTTGAACACTGAAGCTTTCTTT	CASSFGLLNTEAFF
TRBJ1-1	once	TRBV28	.	TGTGCCAGCAGTCCGGTCAGGGGAAGGAACACTGAAGCTTTCTTT	CASSPVRGRNTEAFF
TRBJ1-4	.	TRBV7-8	.	TGTGCCAGCAGCTGGAGGGGAGCTAATGAAAAACTGTTTTTT	CASSWRGANEKLFF
TRBJ2-7	once	TRBV5-1	TRBD2	TGCGCCAGCAGCTTGGAGCCCCACTCACTAGCGGGAAACGAGCAGTACTTC	CASSLEPHSLAGNEQYF
TRBJ2-2	.	TRBV2	.	TGTGCCAGCAGTGAAAGGCGGTTAAACACCGGGGAGCTGTTTTTT	CASSERRLNTGELFF
TRBJ1-1	.	TRBV28	TRBD1	TGTGCCAGCAGTAGGACAGGGGCTTCTGAAGCTTTCTTT	CASSRTGASEAFF
TRBJ1-3	.	TRBV28	TRBD1	TGTGCCAGCAGTCCAGGGGGAAGCTCTGGAAACACCATATATTTT	CASSPGGSSGNTIYF
TRBJ1-2	.	TRBV18	.	TGTGCCAGCTCACCACCGCGGGACCACTATGGCTACACCTTC	CASSPPRDHYGYTF
TRBJ1-5	.	TRBV2	TRBD1	TGTGCCAGCAGCCGGGACAGGGACAATCAGCCCCAGCATTTT	CASSRDRDNQPQHF
TRBJ2-3	.	TRBV19	TRBD2	TGTGCCAGTAGTATAGGTGGCGGGAGTTTCACAGATACGCAGTATTTT	CASSIGGGSFTDTQYF
TRBJ2-7	.	TRBV28	.	TGTGCCAGCAGTTTTGAAGCTTGGGGCGGACGCTACGAGCAGTACTTC	CASSFEAWGGRYEQYF
TRBJ2-6	.	TRBV19	TRBD1	TGTGCCAGTAGTCTGCGACAGGGGGCAGGCTCTGGGGCCAACGTCCTGACTTTC	CASSLRQGAGSGANVLTF
TRBJ1-2	.	TRBV6-5	.	TGTGCCAGCAGTTACTCGATCCGGGTCGGTGGCTACACCTTC	CASSYSIRVGGYTF
TRBJ2-1	once	TRBV6-4	TRBD2	TGTGCCAGCAGTCTCAGCGGGAGAAGCTTCGATGAGCAGTTCTTC	CASSLSGRSFDEQFF
TRBJ2-3	once	TRBV7-6	.	TGTGCCAGCAGCTCCCAAAGCACAGATACGCAGTATTTT	CASSSQSTDTQYF
TRBJ2-3	.	TRBV7-2	TRBD2	TGTGCCAGCAGCTTAAATCCTAGCGGTCCCCCCGCAGATACGCAGTATTTT	CASSLNPSGPPADTQYF
TRBJ1-2	.	TRBV29-1	.	TGCAGCGTTGGAGGGCGGCGGATCCCCAACAGTAGCTATGGCTACACCTTC	CSVGGRRIPNSSYGYTF
TRBJ2-7	.	TRBV4-1	TRBD1	TGCGCCAGCAGCCCTTTAGGACAGGCACTAACCTGTGAGCAGTACTTC	CASSPLGQALTCEQYF
TRBJ2-2	.	TRBV18	.	TGTGCCAGCTCACTCCTCGCGAACACCGGGGAGCTGTTTTTT	CASSLLANTGELFF
TRBJ1-5	.	TRBV29-1	.	TGCAGCGTAGGGGTAGGGTCGGCCCAGCATTTT	CSVGVGSAQHF
TRBJ2-5	.	TRBV7-2	.	TGTGCCAGCAGAGGTCCGGGGAGATCGGAGACCCAGTACTTC	CASRGPGRSETQYF
TRBJ2-1	few	TRBV6-6	TRBD1	TGTGCCACCGTGCGACAGGGGTACAATGAGCAGTTCTTC	CATVRQGYNEQFF
TRBJ1-6	.	TRBV5-4	TRBD1	TGTGCCAGCAGCCCGGGACAGGGGGCTAGGGTTAATTCACCCCTCCACTTT	CASSPGQGARVNSPLHF
TRBJ2-1	.	TRBV28	.	TGTGCCAGCAGTTTTCCCCCCCAGCGCGGGAACTCCTACAATGAGCAGTTCTTC	CASSFPPQRGNSYNEQFF
TRBJ2-3	few	TRBV28	TRBD1	TGTGCCAGCAGTCCATCGGGACAGGGAACAGATACGCAGTATTTT	CASSPSGQGTDTQYF
TRBJ2-2	.	TRBV5-8	TRBD2	TGTGCCAGCAGCCCCGGACTAGCGGGGATCACCGGGGAGCTGTTTTTT	CASSPGLAGITGELFF
TRBJ1-5	.	TRBV7-9	TRBD1	TGTGCCTCTGAGGGGGCCGTAGGGCCCCAGCATTTT	CASEGAVGPQHF
TRBJ2-7	.	TRBV27	TRBD1	TGTGCCAGCAGTCCTCGGACAGGGGGCGTCGAGCAGTACTTC	CASSPRTGGVEQYF
TRBJ2-4	once	TRBV28	TRBD1	TGTGCCAGCAGTAAATGGACAGGGGTAGCCAAAAACATTCAGTACTTC	CASSKWTGVAKNIQYF
TRBJ2-7	.	TRBV5-1	.	TGCGCCAGCAGCTTAGGGGGCGGGGCCGCCAAGTCCTACGAGCAGTACTTC	CASSLGGGAAKSYEQYF
TRBJ2-2	.	TRBV10-1	.	TGCGCCAGCAGTGCGACGGGGACCGGGGAGCTGTTTTTT	CASSATGTGELFF
TRBJ1-1	once	TRBV5-1	.	TGCGCCAGCAAGTTACAGTTTTGGGCCAACACTGAAGCTTTCTTT	CASKLQFWANTEAFF
TRBJ2-2	.	TRBV11-3	.	TGTGCCAGTAGGGGATCCGGGGAGCTGTTTTTT	CASRGSGELFF
TRBJ1-1	few	TRBV6-1	.	TGTGCCAGTGCAAAAAGACTCCCTGAAGCTTTCTTT	CASAKRLPEAFF
TRBJ1-5	.	TRBV19	.	TGTGCCAGTACCATCCCTGTGACAATTATCAATCAGCCCCAGCATTTT	CASTIPVTIINQPQHF
TRBJ2-3	few	TRBV4-2	TRBD2	TGTGCCAGCAGCCAAGATGGCGGGGGGACCAGCACAGATACGCAGTATTTT	CASSQDGGGTSTDTQYF
TRBJ1-1	few	TRBV28	TRBD1	TGTGCCAGCAGTTCCCTTTGGACAGGGTCGAACACTGAAGCTTTCTTT	CASSSLWTGSNTEAFF
TRBJ1-4	.	TRBV2	TRBD1	TGTGCCAGCAGTGAGGAATTGACAGGGGTTCGTTCCGGCGAAAAACTGTTTTTT	CASSEELTGVRSGEKLFF